This is a list of T cell receptor beta chains from one sample in a study of regulatory T cells in long-lasting Graves disease. MiXCR, run by TCRdb on the multiplex PCR reads, gives a single entry per CDR3 protein. Here the sample spans approximately 470,000 distinct CDR3 sequences, around 15% being singletons. The data were also submitted as part of a second study, on T cells in Graves' hyperthyroidism and ophthalmopathy.

This specimen consisted of peripheral blood mononuclear cells (PBMCs), obtained at new diagnosis, from a patient treated with antithyroid drugs. All receptors come from a man aged 35-49 years with Graves disease. Each CDR3 is given with its conserved first and last residue. A D gene is named only where the DNA matches it firmly. Size tells how often a clone was seen (once, few, many) or the class of an expanded clone, and some rows leave it out.

cdr3_nt,cdr3_aa,clone_size,j_call,v_call,d_call
TGTGCCAGCAGTGAAGCGCTTCTAGCGGCGAACACCGGGGAGCTGTTTTTT,CASSEALLAANTGELFF,-,TRBJ2-2,TRBV6-1,TRBD2
TGTGCCAGCAGTTTGATCGGTGGTTGGGGAGAGCAGTACTTC,CASSLIGGWGEQYF,many,TRBJ2-7,TRBV28,-
TGTGCCAGCAGTGGACGGAACACAGATACGCAGTATTTT,CASSGRNTDTQYF,many,TRBJ2-3,TRBV7-9,-
TGTGCCAGCAGTTTATCACTAGGGACTAGCGGGAGGGCCTTCGGGGATGAGCAGTTCTTC,CASSLSLGTSGRAFGDEQFF,-,TRBJ2-1,TRBV27,TRBD2
TGTGCCAGCAGCCCCCCGAGACTAGCGATCCTGGGGTACAATGAGCAGTTCTTC,CASSPPRLAILGYNEQFF,many,TRBJ2-1,TRBV28,TRBD2
TGTGCCAGCAGCTTAGATGAGGTTAGAGGACGCGAGCAGTACTTC,CASSLDEVRGREQYF,many,TRBJ2-7,TRBV11-2,-
TGTGCCAGCAGCTTAGCCCTCTCTGGGGCCAACGTCCTGACTTTC,CASSLALSGANVLTF,many,TRBJ2-6,TRBV11-2,-
TGTGCCAGCAGTTACTCGATCGGGAACGAGCAGTACTTC,CASSYSIGNEQYF,few,TRBJ2-7,TRBV6-2/TRBV6-3,-
TGTGCCAGCAGCCCCTCCTGGGGGTCTGAAGCTTTCTTT,CASSPSWGSEAFF,many,TRBJ1-1,TRBV11-2,-
TGTGCCAGCAGTTTCGTTGCGGTAAAGGGCACCGGGGAGCTGTTTTTT,CASSFVAVKGTGELFF,many,TRBJ2-2,TRBV27,-
TGTGCCATCAGTACCGACAGGGTCGTCAGCGAGCAGTACTTC,CAISTDRVVSEQYF,many,TRBJ2-7,TRBV10-3,TRBD1
TGTGCCAGCATAGGGCCCCCAGGATTCGAGACCCAGTACTTC,CASIGPPGFETQYF,many,TRBJ2-5,TRBV2,-
TGCGCCACCGCGACTAGCGGGCCCGCAGATACGCAGTATTTT,CATATSGPADTQYF,-,TRBJ2-3,TRBV10-1,TRBD2
TGTGCCAGCAGCCAACAACCGGGGCCCTACGAGCAGTACTTC,CASSQQPGPYEQYF,many,TRBJ2-7,TRBV3-1,-
TGTGCCAGCAGCTTACCCCCGGTGAGGGACCTTCGGGTTGGGGAGACCCAGTACTTC,CASSLPPVRDLRVGETQYF,many,TRBJ2-5,TRBV11-2,-
TGTGCCACCAGCAGAGATCAGACTAGCGTCAATGAGCAGTTCTTC,CATSRDQTSVNEQFF,few,TRBJ2-1,TRBV15,TRBD2
TGCAGTGCCCGAAGCCAAGACCGATACGAGCAGTACTTC,CSARSQDRYEQYF,many,TRBJ2-7,TRBV20-1,-
TGTGCCAGCAGCCTGACCCTGGTTCACGAGCAGTACTTC,CASSLTLVHEQYF,many,TRBJ2-7,TRBV7-6,-
TGTGCCAGCAGCGATAGGGACAGAAGGAACACCGGGGAGCTGTTTTTT,CASSDRDRRNTGELFF,-,TRBJ2-2,TRBV7-9,TRBD1
TGCGCCAGCAGCTCCCAGGCTGAGACCCAGTACTTC,CASSSQAETQYF,few,TRBJ2-5,TRBV5-1,-
TGTGCCAGCAGCCCCACAGGCGCGGGAGGATACTACGAGCAGTACTTC,CASSPTGAGGYYEQYF,few,TRBJ2-7,TRBV7-2,TRBD2
TGTGCCAGCAGTTGGGGACTATCTAATGAGCAGTTCTTC,CASSWGLSNEQFF,few,TRBJ2-1,TRBV6-5,TRBD2
TGTGCCAGCAGTCACAACTCCCCGTCGGGACCCCAGAGCACAGATACGCAGTATTTT,CASSHNSPSGPQSTDTQYF,-,TRBJ2-3,TRBV6-1,-
TGTGCCAGCAGTGAGGCCCCCCAAGAGACCCAGTACTTC,CASSEAPQETQYF,many,TRBJ2-5,TRBV6-1,-
TGTGCCACCACGAGCGGGAGCGTTACAGATACGCAGTATTTT,CATTSGSVTDTQYF,few,TRBJ2-3,TRBV24-1,TRBD2
TGTGCCAGCTCACCACCGGTTTTGGGCAGGGGGAATCAAGAGACCCAGTACTTC,CASSPPVLGRGNQETQYF,many,TRBJ2-5,TRBV18,TRBD1
TGTGCCAGCAGCTTTGGGGACGGGACACATGGAAGCACAGATACGCAGTATTTT,CASSFGDGTHGSTDTQYF,many,TRBJ2-3,TRBV7-2,-
TGTGCCAGCACGACAGGAGCAACCTACGAGCAGTACTTC,CASTTGATYEQYF,-,TRBJ2-7,TRBV7-9,-
TGTGCCAGCAACCCGTCGGCAGGGGCCTATGGCTACACCTTC,CASNPSAGAYGYTF,few,TRBJ1-2,TRBV12-3/TRBV12-4,-
TGTGCCAGCAGCTCGCCGGGGGACGGACAATCGTGGGATGAGCAGTTCTTC,CASSSPGDGQSWDEQFF,-,TRBJ2-1,TRBV7-6,-
TGCAGTGCTAGGAAGACGGCGGGAGGCTATGGCTACACCTTC,CSARKTAGGYGYTF,few,TRBJ1-2,TRBV20-1,-
TGTGCCAGCAGGAACAGGGTCTACAATGAGCAGTTCTTC,CASRNRVYNEQFF,many,TRBJ2-1,TRBV27,-
TGTGCCAGCAGAGGGGATGCTAGCGGGATGGATGAGCAGTTCTTC,CASRGDASGMDEQFF,many,TRBJ2-1,TRBV3-1,TRBD2
TGTGCCAGCAGTATAGCGGGAGGTACCTACGAGCAGTACTTC,CASSIAGGTYEQYF,many,TRBJ2-7,TRBV19,TRBD2
TGTGCCAGCGGGGACCAACAGGGGAATCAGCCCCAGCATTTT,CASGDQQGNQPQHF,-,TRBJ1-5,TRBV28,TRBD1
TGTGCCAGCAGCCAAGTAGGGTCCGTCCAAGAGACCCAGTACTTC,CASSQVGSVQETQYF,many,TRBJ2-5,TRBV3-1,-
TGCGCCAGCAGCCAAGATTCCCGGGGGCAGGGTCTGGCTTTCTTT,CASSQDSRGQGLAFF,few,TRBJ1-1,TRBV4-1,-
TGTGCCAGCAGCTTACTGGCCTCTGGGGCCAACGTCCTGACTTTC,CASSLLASGANVLTF,many,TRBJ2-6,TRBV11-2,-
TGTGCCGGCAGCCACTGGACCGTGAGTGGTGAAAAACTGTTTTTT,CAGSHWTVSGEKLFF,-,TRBJ1-4,TRBV7-9,-
TGTGCCAGCCCGACCGGGACAGAAGTCTCTGGGGCCAACGTCCTGACTTTC,CASPTGTEVSGANVLTF,few,TRBJ2-6,TRBV27,TRBD1
TGTGCCAGCTCACCAAATAGACGGGACACTGATGAAAAACTGTTTTTT,CASSPNRRDTDEKLFF,-,TRBJ1-4,TRBV18,-
TGTGCCAGCAGCTTAGGGGGGGACACAGATACGCAGTATTTT,CASSLGGDTDTQYF,many,TRBJ2-3,TRBV7-2,-
TGTGCCAGCACCAAAGAAGCTAACTATGGCTACACCTTC,CASTKEANYGYTF,few,TRBJ1-2,TRBV12-3/TRBV12-4,-
TGTGCCAGCAGTTACTCGAAGGGTACCTCCGGGAACATTCAGTACTTC,CASSYSKGTSGNIQYF,-,TRBJ2-4,TRBV6-9,-
TGTGCAACCTCGTCAGGCTTCAATCAGCCCCAGCATTTT,CATSSGFNQPQHF,-,TRBJ1-5,TRBV6-1,-
TGCGCCAGCACCGGGACAGCAGAGACCCAGTACTTC,CASTGTAETQYF,-,TRBJ2-5,TRBV10-2,TRBD1
TGCAGTGCTAGAGTAACGGGCCCCTACGAGCAGTACTTC,CSARVTGPYEQYF,many,TRBJ2-7,TRBV20-1,-
TGTGCCAGCAGTTCCCGACCTGAGCGGGGGGAGACCCAGTACTTC,CASSSRPERGETQYF,many,TRBJ2-5,TRBV28,TRBD2
TGTGCCACCAGTGATGTACTTGACAGGGGAACCCACAATGAGCAGTTCTTC,CATSDVLDRGTHNEQFF,-,TRBJ2-1,TRBV24-1,TRBD1
TGTGCCACCCAAGGCTCTACCTACGAGCAGTACTTC,CATQGSTYEQYF,many,TRBJ2-7,TRBV28,-
TGTGCCAGCAGTTCCCGGAAAAACACTGAAGCTTTCTTT,CASSSRKNTEAFF,-,TRBJ1-1,TRBV6-5,-
TGCGCCAGCAGCTTGGAGGCTAGCGGGAGGACCGGGGAGCTGTTTTTT,CASSLEASGRTGELFF,-,TRBJ2-2,TRBV5-1,TRBD2
TGTGCCAGCAGCCTCGGGGCATCGCACAATGAGCAGTTCTTC,CASSLGASHNEQFF,-,TRBJ2-1,TRBV5-5,-
TGTGCCTGGAGTGTCGGTCACCTGGAGGATGGCTACACCTTC,CAWSVGHLEDGYTF,-,TRBJ1-2,TRBV30,-